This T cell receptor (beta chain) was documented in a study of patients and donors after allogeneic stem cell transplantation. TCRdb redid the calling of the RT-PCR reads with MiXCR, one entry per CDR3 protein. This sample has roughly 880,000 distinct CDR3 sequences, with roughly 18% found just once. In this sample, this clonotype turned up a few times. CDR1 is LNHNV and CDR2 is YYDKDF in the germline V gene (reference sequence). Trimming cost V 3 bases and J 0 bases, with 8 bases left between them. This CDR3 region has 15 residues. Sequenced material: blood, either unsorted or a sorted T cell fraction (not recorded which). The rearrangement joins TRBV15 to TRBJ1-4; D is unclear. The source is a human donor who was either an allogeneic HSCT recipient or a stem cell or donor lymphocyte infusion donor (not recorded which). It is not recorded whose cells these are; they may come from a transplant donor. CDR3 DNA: TGTGCCACCAGCAGGGAATGGGCAACTAATGAAAAACTGTTTTTT. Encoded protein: CATSREWATNEKLFF.